The 24 T cell receptor beta chains in this list originate from one sample, sequenced in a study of shared clonotypes between healthy human individuals. Positive CCR7 selection of CD45RO-negative cells yielded the naive CD8 cells, and terminally differentiated effector memory CD45RA+ cells were excluded. Profiled with immunoSEQ multiplex PCR; TCRdb holds only in-frame clones, not every one. The sample holds hundreds of thousands of clones; 92% are singletons and the top ten take roughly 24%. The sequencing input was naive CD8+ T cells sorted from blood. These receptors all come from a man between 25 and 39 years old in good health.

V gene TRBV5-4 combines with J gene TRBJ2-3; D unresolved. The CDR3 is 13 amino acids. Trimming left V 4 bases short and J 6 bases short, with 12 bases between. The V gene's germline CDR1 is SGHNT and CDR2 YYREEE (reference sequence). The CDR3 DNA reads TGTGCCAGCAGCCCCCCCACAGAGGATACGCAGTATTTT. This gives the protein CASSPPTEDTQYF.

This chain joins TRBV7-9 and TRBJ2-2; D is ambiguous. Trimming took off 4 bases at V and 6 bases at J, with 18 bases between the two ends. Germline CDR1 is SEHNR and CDR2 is FQNEAQ (reference sequence). This CDR3 spans 16 amino acids. CDR3 DNA: TGTGCCAGCAGCTCCCACGAAGAGGATTATTCCGGGGAGCTGTTTTTT. Its protein is CASSSHEEDYSGELFF.

The sample holds a few counts of this clone. The gene calls are TRBV7-9 and TRBJ1-4; unclear D gene. The germline V gene encodes CDR1 SEHNR and CDR2 FQNEAQ (reference sequence). The CDR3 loop spans 11 amino acids. V shed 3 bases and J shed 6 bases, with 2 bases lying between them. The CDR3 loop is CASSFDEKLFF. The CDR3 bases are TGTGCCAGCAGCTTTGATGAAAAACTGTTTTTT.

The V call is TRBV27, the J call TRBJ2-1; 10 nucleotides match TRBD2. V shed 5 bases and J 4 bases; nucleotides not matched to a gene: 5. Per the germline V gene, CDR1 is MNHEY and CDR2 is SMNVEV (reference sequence). The CDR3 spans 15 residues. The CDR3: CASSLGTSAYNEQFF. The DNA for the CDR3 is TGTGCCAGCAGTCTAGGGACTAGCGCTTACAATGAGCAGTTCTTC.

This chain uses TRBV4-1 with TRBJ2-7; D perhaps matches TRBD2 (6 bases). The CDR3 extends over 17 amino acids. The V and J ends lost 0 bases and 6 bases respectively, with 21 bases between them. Germline V gives CDR1 MGHRA, CDR2 YSYEKL. This chain's CDR3 is CASSQEAGGADWSEQYF. As DNA, the CDR3 is TGCGCCAGCAGCCAAGAGGCCGGCGGGGCAGATTGGTCCGAGCAGTACTTC.

The rearrangement uses TRBV2 and TRBJ1-4; unclear D gene. This CDR3 has 17 residues. Germline V gene lookup returns CDR1 SNHLY and CDR2 FYNNEI. With 3 bases removed from V and 0 bases from J, the gap between germline ends came to 14 bases. CDR3 amino acids: CASSDHAGSPTNEKLFF. The CDR3 DNA reads as TGTGCCAGCAGTGACCACGCCGGGAGCCCAACTAATGAAAAACTGTTTTTT.

Details on this clone: Other nucleotide sequences in the sample specify the same CDR3. The chain uses TRBV7-9 and TRBJ1-1, with D unresolved. Germline CDR1 and CDR2: SEHNR and FQNEAQ (reference sequence). V was pared by 1 base and J by 1 base, with 4 bases between. The CDR3 sequence is 13 residues long. CDR3 nucleotide sequence: TGTGCCAGCAGCTTAGGGCGGAACACTGAAGCTTTCTTT. Translated, it gives CASSLGRNTEAFF.

The CDR3 spells CSVDGGPGELFF. The CDR3 DNA follows: TGCAGCGTTGACGGGGGACCCGGGGAGCTGTTTTTT. The chain recombines TRBV29-1 with TRBJ2-2, with D perhaps TRBD2 (6 bases). In germline, CDR1 is SQVTM, CDR2 ANQGSEA. Between the trimmed V and J ends, which lost 3 bases and 6 bases, there was a span of 8 bases. CDR3 size: 12 residues.

This sequence joins TRBV19 and TRBJ1-1; D gene uncertain. Trimming removed 6 bases from V and 3 bases from J, with 5 bases in between. CDR1 LNHDA and CDR2 SQIVND come from the germline V gene (reference sequence). This CDR3 is 11 amino acids long. The CDR3 loop is CASSMDTEAFF. CDR3 coding DNA: TGTGCCAGTAGCATGGACACTGAAGCTTTCTTT.

This chain links TRBV5-5 with TRBJ2-3; weak D call: TRBD1 (7 bases). CDR1 SGHKS and CDR2 YYEKEE come from the germline V gene (reference sequence). The CDR3 has 13 amino acids. V gave up 10 bases and J gave up 0 bases, with 12 bases separating them. In DNA, the CDR3 is TGTGCCTCCAGGGGGGAGAGCACAGATACGCAGTATTTT. Its translation is CASRGESTDTQYF.

The rearrangement links TRBV6-5 to TRBJ2-5; 7 bases fit TRBD1. Trimming removed 5 bases from V and 4 bases from J; junction bases left unmatched: 7. This CDR3 contains 14 residues. CDR1 MNHEY and CDR2 SVGAGI come from the germline V gene. The CDR3 DNA reads as TGTGCCAGCAGTACTTGGAACAGGGGAGAGACCCAGTACTTC. Translation gives CASSTWNRGETQYF.

The rearrangement joins TRBV10-2 to TRBJ2-7; D unresolved. V dropped 4 bases and J dropped 2 bases, with 9 bases sitting between them. Looked up from germline, CDR1 is WSHSY and CDR2 is SAAADI. The CDR3 has 13 residues. The CDR3: CASSADSPYEQYF. CDR3 sequence (DNA): TGCGCCAGCAGTGCGGATAGTCCCTACGAGCAGTACTTC.

The V call is TRBV2, the J call TRBJ2-7, with 9 positions matching TRBD1. The CDR3 covers 15 residues. V was clipped by 7 bases and J by 1 base; unmatched bases: 8. The germline V gene encodes CDR1 SNHLY and CDR2 FYNNEI. The CDR3 spells CASTPGTGFSYEQYF. CDR3 bases: TGTGCCAGCACCCCAGGGACAGGGTTTTCCTACGAGCAGTACTTC.

This chain joins TRBV7-6 and TRBJ2-7; TRBD2 matches 9 bases. The junction had 4 bases not matched to a gene; V was cut back by 4 bases and J by 3 bases. This CDR3 contains 14 residues. Germline CDR1 and CDR2: SGHVS and FNYEAQ. CDR3 coding DNA: TGTGCCAGCAGCTCAGCGGGAGGTCACTACGAGCAGTACTTC. It yields the protein CASSSAGGHYEQYF.

With regard to this clone: A much larger clone differs by one base, so this may be a read error. The sample contains more than one DNA sequence encoding this CDR3. The chain carries TRBV5-6 and TRBJ2-3; the D is unclear. This CDR3 is 11 amino acids long. Deletions cut 2 bases from V and 3 bases from J, with 1 base between. Germline CDR1 is SGHDT and CDR2 is YYEEEE. The CDR3 spells CASSFTDTQYF. DNA of the CDR3: TGTGCCAGCAGCTTTACAGATACGCAGTATTTT.

This chain connects TRBV28 to TRBJ2-3; TRBD2 matches at 7 bases. Germline trimming cut 6 bases from V and 0 bases from J; bases unmatched to any gene: 6. The CDR3 has 15 residues. Germline V gene lookup returns CDR1 MDHEN and CDR2 SYDVKM. The chain's CDR3 is CASSHLAESTDTQYF. As DNA, the CDR3 is TGTGCCAGCAGCCATCTAGCGGAAAGCACAGATACGCAGTATTTT. Based on the CDR3 plus reference TRBV28 and TRBJ2-3, the full variable domain is DVKVTQSSRYLVKRTGEKVFLECVQDMDHENMFWYRQDPGLGLRLIYFSYDVKMKEKGDIPEGYSVSREKKERFSLILESASTNQTSMYLCASSHLAESTDTQYFGPGTRLTVL.

This chain joins TRBV29-1 and TRBJ1-1; D gene uncertain. Germline V gene sequence: CDR1 SQVTM, CDR2 ANQGSEA. CDR3 length: 15 residues. V dropped 0 bases and J dropped 2 bases, with 13 bases sitting between them. Here the CDR3 DNA reads TGCAGCGTTGAAGATGGGCGGACGTTAAACACTGAAGCTTTCTTT. Protein: CSVEDGRTLNTEAFF. The variable domain in full, with the rest retrieved from reference TRBV29-1 and TRBJ1-1, is SAVISQKPSRDICQRGTSLTIQCQVDSQVTMMFWYRQQPGQSLTLIATANQGSEATYESGFVIDKFPISRPNLTFSTLTVSNMSPEDSSIYLCSVEDGRTLNTEAFFGQGTRLTVV.

CDR3 sequence: CASSIGGNNEKLFF. Written as DNA, the CDR3 is TGTGCCAGTAGTATCGGGGGGAATAATGAAAAACTGTTTTTT. The rearrangement links TRBV19 to TRBJ1-4, with D perhaps TRBD1 (5 bases). CDR1 is LNHDA and CDR2 is SQIVND in the germline V gene (reference sequence). V lost 3 bases to trimming and J lost 4 bases, with 9 bases between them. The CDR3 runs to 14 residues. The whole variable domain, filled in from reference TRBV19 and TRBJ1-4, reads DGGITQSPKYLFRKEGQNVTLSCEQNLNHDAMYWYRQDPGQGLRLIYYSQIVNDFQKGDIAEGYSVSREKKESFPLTVTSAQKNPTAFYLCASSIGGNNEKLFFGSGTQLSVL.

The V call is TRBV4-1, the J call TRBJ1-2; D not resolved. The CDR3 contains 15 residues. V was clipped by 3 bases and J by 2 bases, with 13 bases between them. Germline-derived CDR1 and CDR2 are MGHRA and YSYEKL. The CDR3 nucleotides are TGCGCCAGCAGCCACCCCGCGGCCGGGAACTATGGCTACACCTTC. It encodes CASSHPAAGNYGYTF.

V and J are TRBV4-3 and TRBJ2-3; tentative D call: TRBD2 (6 bases). Germline V CDR1 and CDR2: LGHNA, YSLEER. CDR3 length: 14 amino acids. Trimming stripped 4 bases from V and 6 bases from J, with 14 bases between. The CDR3 reads CASSPGVGGDTQYF. The CDR3 DNA reads TGCGCCAGCAGCCCGGGAGTGGGTGGCGATACGCAGTATTTT.

This clone was seen a single time. The chain is built from TRBV6-1 and TRBJ2-3, with D unresolved. The CDR3 consists of 12 residues. Germline V gene sequence: CDR1 MNHNS, CDR2 SASEGT. Trimming removed 3 bases from V and 1 base from J, with 2 bases in between. The CDR3 DNA sequence: TGTGCCAGCAGTGACGGCACAGATACGCAGTATTTT. This gives the protein CASSDGTDTQYF.

The chain's CDR3 is CASSPGSGALEQYF. CDR3 DNA: TGTGCCAGCAGTCCGGGTAGCGGGGCGCTCGAGCAGTACTTC. The chain employs TRBV28 and TRBJ2-7; 8 bases match TRBD2. J lost 6 bases, V lost 5 bases, and 9 bases had no gene match. Germline assignment: CDR1 MDHEN and CDR2 SYDVKM. The CDR3 covers 14 residues.

Here the CDR3 reads CASSSGYGTDTQYF. CDR3 nucleotide sequence: TGTGCCAGCAGTTCTGGGTACGGGACCGATACGCAGTATTTT. The chain has TRBV7-6 and TRBJ2-3, with D perhaps matching TRBD1 or TRBD2 (5 bases each). This CDR3 spans 14 amino acids. CDR1 SGHVS and CDR2 FNYEAQ come from the germline V gene. Trimming took 6 bases from V and 6 from J, leaving 16 bases between them.

V is TRBV11-2 and J is TRBJ2-1; 7 bases align to TRBD2. This CDR3 region has 17 residues. The junction had 14 bases not matched to a gene; V was cut back by 7 bases and J by 2 bases. Germline V CDR1 and CDR2: SGHAT, FQNNGV. The CDR3 DNA is TGTGCCAGCATCCCCTACCCTGGGAGGGACCCCTACAATGAGCAGTTCTTC. Encoded protein: CASIPYPGRDPYNEQFF. The full variable domain, completed using reference TRBV11-2 and TRBJ2-1, is EAGVAQSPRYKIIEKRQSVAFWCNPISGHATLYWYQQILGQGPKLLIQFQNNGVVDDSQLPKDRFSAERLKGVDSTLKIQPAKLEDSAVYLCASIPYPGRDPYNEQFFGPGTRLTVL.